This T cell receptor beta chain was sequenced for a study of T cells and copy number aberrations in small-cell lung cancer. Study outcomes and limitations: Sequencing artifacts are a known risk, since all specimens were formalin-fixed paraffin-embedded. Findings need validation given the study's small sample size.

Donors had limited-stage small-cell lung cancer and underwent surgical resection in Hangzhou, China, between about 2008 and 2020. Each formalin-fixed paraffin-embedded tumor block contributed three regions chosen by a grid layout. Germline values: CDR1 SEHNR, CDR2 FQNEAQ (reference sequence). CDR3 length equals 15 residues. V was clipped by 7 bases and J by 7 bases; unmatched bases: 15. In the case of this clone: Antigen unknown.

Profiling relied on immunoSEQ multiplex PCR, and the TCRdb table lists in-frame clones only, not all of them. The repertoire holds around 6,200 clones, with 60% to 80% as singletons. The TCR originated in a man between 45 and 60 years old with small cell lung cancer. V usage is TRBV7-9 and J usage is TRBJ1-1; 7 bases match TRBD1. Sequencing input: tumor tissue. CDR3 protein: CASINTGTDSNEAFF. The CDR3 region has the DNA TGTGCCAGCATCAACACGGGGACAGACTCCAATGAAGCTTTCTTT.